This TCR beta chain came from a study of OX40 agonist ivuxolimab in advanced cancers. The overall study: Each patient was given ivuxolimab into a vein every 2 weeks, at 0.01 to 10 mg/kg. Enrollees could have had prior anti-PD-1, anti-PD-L1 or anti-CTLA-4 therapy, which more than 30% had received.

The repertoire was sequenced with immunoSEQ multiplex PCR; TCRdb's copy has only in-frame clones and lacks some. This table has about 94,000 clones, roughly 84% appearing once. Turning to this clone: Its cognate antigen is unknown.

General observations from the study: Expanded peripheral T-cell antigen specificity went undetermined.

From germline, CDR1 is LNHDA and CDR2 SQIVND (reference sequence). Trimming removed 5 bases from V and 5 bases from J, with 21 bases in between. The CDR3 is 17 residues long. The chain is built from TRBV19 and TRBJ1-4; D gene uncertain. The clonotype was recovered from an adult with an advanced solid tumor such as melanoma, head and neck, liver or kidney cancer. This material consisted of CD4+ or CD8+ T cells sorted from blood, taken in a trial of the OX40 agonist ivuxolimab. The CDR3 region is CASSPRLGGEYNEKLFF. The CDR3 DNA follows: TGTGCCAGTAGTCCACGTCTTGGCGGGGAGTACAATGAAAAACTGTTTTTT.